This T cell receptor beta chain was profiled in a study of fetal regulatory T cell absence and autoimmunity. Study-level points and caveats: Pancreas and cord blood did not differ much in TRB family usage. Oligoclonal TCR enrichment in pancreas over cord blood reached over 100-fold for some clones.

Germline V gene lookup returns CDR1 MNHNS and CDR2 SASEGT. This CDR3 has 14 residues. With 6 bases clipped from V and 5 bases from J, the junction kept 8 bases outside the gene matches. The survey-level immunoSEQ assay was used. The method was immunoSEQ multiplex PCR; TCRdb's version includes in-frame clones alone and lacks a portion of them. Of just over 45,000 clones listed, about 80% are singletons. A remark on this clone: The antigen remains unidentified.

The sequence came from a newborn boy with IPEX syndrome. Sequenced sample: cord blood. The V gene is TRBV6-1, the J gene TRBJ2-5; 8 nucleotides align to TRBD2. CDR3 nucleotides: TGTGCCAGCAGGTTCGGGAGGGCCATCGAGACCCAGTACTTC. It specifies CASRFGRAIETQYF.